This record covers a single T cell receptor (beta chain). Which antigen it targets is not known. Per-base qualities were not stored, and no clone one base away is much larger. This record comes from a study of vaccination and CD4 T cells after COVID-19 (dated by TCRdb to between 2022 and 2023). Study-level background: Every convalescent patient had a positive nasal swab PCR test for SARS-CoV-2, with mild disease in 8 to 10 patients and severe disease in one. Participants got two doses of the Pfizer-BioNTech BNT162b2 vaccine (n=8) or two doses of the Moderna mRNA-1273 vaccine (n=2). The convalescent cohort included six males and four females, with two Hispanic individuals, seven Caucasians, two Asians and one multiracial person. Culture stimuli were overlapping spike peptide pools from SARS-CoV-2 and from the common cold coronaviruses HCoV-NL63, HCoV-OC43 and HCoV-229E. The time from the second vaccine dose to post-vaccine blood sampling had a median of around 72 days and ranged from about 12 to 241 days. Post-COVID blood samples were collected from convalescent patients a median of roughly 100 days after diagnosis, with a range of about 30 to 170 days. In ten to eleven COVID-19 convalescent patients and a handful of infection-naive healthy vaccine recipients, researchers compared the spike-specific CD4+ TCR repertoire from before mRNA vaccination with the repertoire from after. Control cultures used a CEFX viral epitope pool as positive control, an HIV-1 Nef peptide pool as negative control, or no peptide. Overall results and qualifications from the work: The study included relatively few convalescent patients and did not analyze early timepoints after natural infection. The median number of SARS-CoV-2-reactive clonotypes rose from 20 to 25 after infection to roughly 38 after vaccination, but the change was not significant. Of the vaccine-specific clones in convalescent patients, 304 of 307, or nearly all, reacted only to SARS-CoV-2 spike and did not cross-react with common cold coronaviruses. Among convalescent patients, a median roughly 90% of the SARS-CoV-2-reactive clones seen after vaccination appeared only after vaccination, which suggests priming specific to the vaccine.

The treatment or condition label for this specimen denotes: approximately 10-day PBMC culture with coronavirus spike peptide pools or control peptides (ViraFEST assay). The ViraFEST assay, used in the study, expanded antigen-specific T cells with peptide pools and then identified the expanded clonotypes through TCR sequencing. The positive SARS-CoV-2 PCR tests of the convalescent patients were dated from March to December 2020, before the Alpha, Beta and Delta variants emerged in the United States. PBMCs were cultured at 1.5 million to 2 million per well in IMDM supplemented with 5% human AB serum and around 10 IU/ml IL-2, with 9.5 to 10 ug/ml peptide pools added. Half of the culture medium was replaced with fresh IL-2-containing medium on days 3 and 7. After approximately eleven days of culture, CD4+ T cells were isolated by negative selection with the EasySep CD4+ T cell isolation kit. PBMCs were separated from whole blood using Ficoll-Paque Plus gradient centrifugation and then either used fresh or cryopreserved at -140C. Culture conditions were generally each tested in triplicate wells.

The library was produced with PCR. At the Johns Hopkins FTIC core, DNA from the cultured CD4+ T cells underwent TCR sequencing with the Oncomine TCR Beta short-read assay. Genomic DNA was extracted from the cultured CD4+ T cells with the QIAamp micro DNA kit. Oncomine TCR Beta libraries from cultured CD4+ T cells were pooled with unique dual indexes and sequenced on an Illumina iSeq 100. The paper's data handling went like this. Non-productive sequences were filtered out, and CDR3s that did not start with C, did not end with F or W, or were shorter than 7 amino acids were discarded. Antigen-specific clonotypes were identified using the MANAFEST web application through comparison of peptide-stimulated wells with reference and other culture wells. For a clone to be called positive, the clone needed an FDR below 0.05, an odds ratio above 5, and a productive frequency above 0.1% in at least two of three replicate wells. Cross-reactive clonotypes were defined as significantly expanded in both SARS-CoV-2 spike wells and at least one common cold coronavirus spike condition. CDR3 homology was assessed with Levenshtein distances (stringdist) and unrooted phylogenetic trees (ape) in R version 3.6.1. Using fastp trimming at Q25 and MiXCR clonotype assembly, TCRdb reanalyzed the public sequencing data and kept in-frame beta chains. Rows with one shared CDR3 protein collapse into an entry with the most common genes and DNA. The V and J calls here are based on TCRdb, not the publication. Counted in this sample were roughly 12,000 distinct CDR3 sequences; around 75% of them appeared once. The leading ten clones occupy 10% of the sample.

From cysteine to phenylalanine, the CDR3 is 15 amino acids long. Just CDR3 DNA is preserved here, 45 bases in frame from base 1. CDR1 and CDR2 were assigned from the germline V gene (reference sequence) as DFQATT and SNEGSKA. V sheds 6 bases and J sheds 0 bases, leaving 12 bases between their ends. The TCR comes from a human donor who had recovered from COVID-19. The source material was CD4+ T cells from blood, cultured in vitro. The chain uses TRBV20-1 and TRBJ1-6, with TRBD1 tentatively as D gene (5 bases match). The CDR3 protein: CSAPGQGSYNSPLHF. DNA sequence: TGCAGTGCCCCGGGGCAGGGCTCCTATAATTCACCCCTCCACTTT.